This T cell receptor (beta chain) was retrieved from a study of T-cell reconstitution after alpha-beta-depleted transplantation in children. This clonotype has only a few counts. With 4 bases removed from V and 1 base from J, the gap between germline ends came to 16 bases. The CDR3 is 17 amino acids. Looked up from germline, CDR1 is SEHNR and CDR2 is FQNEAQ (reference sequence). Preparation of the TCRbeta library used unique molecular identifiers. TCRdb re-analysed the PCR reads in MiXCR, keeping a single row per CDR3 protein. The sample has about 200,000 distinct CDR3 sequences; 5.5% to 7% are singletons.

The clonotype originates from a boy between 2 and 10 years old with acute lymphoblastic leukemia, due to receive a stem cell transplant. Specimen: PBMCs, collected before TCRalphabeta/CD19-depleted stem cell transplant. This chain connects TRBV7-9 to TRBJ2-2; no clear D gene. In DNA form, the CDR3 reads TGTGCCAGCAGCTACGGGCCAGGAATCTTGAACACCGGGGAGCTGTTTTTT. Its protein is CASSYGPGILNTGELFF. The whole variable domain, filled in from reference TRBV7-9 and TRBJ2-2, reads DTGVSQNPRHKITKRGQNVTFRCDPISEHNRLYWYRQTLGQGPEFLTYFQNEAQLEKSRLLSDRFSAERPKGSFSTLEIQRTEQGDSAMYLCASSYGPGILNTGELFFGEGSRLTVL.